These 6 T cell receptor beta chains share one sample of origin, sequenced in a study of T cell clonotyping in hematopoietic cell transplantation. Time point: recipient sample about 28 days before transplant, after cytoreduction. Profiled with immunoSEQ multiplex PCR; TCRdb holds only in-frame clones, not every one. The table includes around 5,900 clones, 80% detected once. The material sequenced was peripheral blood mononuclear cells, taken before stem cell transplant. The receptors here all came from a woman aged 45-60 years with acute myeloid leukemia. Some clones in this sample may be carry-over from other donors' samples.

The rearrangement uses TRBV4-1 and TRBJ1-2; a weak D match, TRBD1 (6 bases). V was pared by 0 bases and J by 2 bases, with 19 bases between. The CDR3 has 18 residues. Germline loops: CDR1 MGHRA, CDR2 YSYEKL. CDR3 in DNA: TGCGCCAGCAGCCAAGAGGAACGAACGGGGGCACGAAACTATGGCTACACCTTC. This translates into CASSQEERTGARNYGYTF.

The chain's CDR3 is CASSYPDTQYF. DNA of the CDR3: TGTGCCAGCAGTTACCCAGATACGCAGTATTTT. The chain links TRBV6-8 to TRBJ2-3; no clear D gene. V was trimmed by 2 bases and J by 4 bases, leaving 1 base between them. The germline V gene encodes CDR1 MNHGY and CDR2 SAAAGT. The CDR3 spans 11 residues.

The chain employs TRBV25-1 and TRBJ1-2, with D unclear. The V gene lost 3 bases and the J gene lost 7 bases, with 15 bases spanning the gap. The CDR3 spans 14 residues. CDR1 MGHDK and CDR2 SYGVNS come from the germline V gene. The CDR3 nucleotides are TGTGCCAGCAGTGAGCTCGGGTCGGTATTTGGCTACACCTTC. It is translated as CASSELGSVFGYTF.

V usage is TRBV6-5 and J usage is TRBJ1-1; possible D gene TRBD1, 5 bases. The V end was cut by 5 bases, the J end by 1 base, with 14 bases between. The CDR3 is made up of 15 amino acids. In germline, CDR1 is MNHEY, CDR2 SVGAGI. CDR3 residues: CASSPQPTANTEAFF. Written as DNA, the CDR3 is TGTGCCAGCAGTCCCCAGCCGACAGCGAACACTGAAGCTTTCTTT.

The rearrangement joins TRBV6-1 to TRBJ1-3; D ambiguous. Trimming removed 2 bases at V and 4 bases at J, with 9 bases between. Germline V gene lookup returns CDR1 MNHNS and CDR2 SASEGT. The CDR3 contains 14 residues. For the CDR3, the DNA is TGTGCCAGCAGTGAAAGCGCGCGAGGAAACACCATATATTTT. It yields the protein CASSESARGNTIYF.

This sequence joins TRBV30 and TRBJ2-2; unclear D gene. Germline-derived CDR1 and CDR2 are GTSNPN and SVGIG (reference sequence). The V and J ends lost 2 bases and 6 bases respectively, with 7 bases between them. This CDR3 is 12 amino acids long. The CDR3 DNA reads TGTGCCTGGAGTCCCCTAGCCGGGGAGCTGTTTTTT. It codes for CAWSPLAGELFF.